The 2 T cell receptor beta chains reported below all come from one sample, sequenced in a study of CD8+ T cells in alopecia areata. The sample's treatment: oral pan-JAK inhibitor, 5-10 mg twice daily. RNA, once extracted, was reverse transcribed into cDNA for use as the sequencing template. This table comes from immunoSEQ multiplex PCR, and its TCRdb copy is limited to in-frame clones, with some not included. The profile covers 100,000 to 140,000 clones, with about four fifths appearing a single time and less than 30% taken by the ten largest. Sequenced material: CD8+ T cells sorted from blood, taken at week 24, from a patient treated with tofacitinib. The receptors here all came from a human donor with alopecia areata.

The genes are TRBV5-1 and TRBJ2-3, with no clear D. V gave up 1 base and J gave up 0 bases, with 9 bases separating them. CDR3 size: 15 residues. CDR1 is SGHRS, CDR2 YFSETQ, per germline. The chain's CDR3 is CASSLYGPSTDTQYF. The CDR3 DNA follows: TGCGCCAGCAGCTTGTACGGTCCTAGCACAGATACGCAGTATTTT.

This chain links TRBV6-1 with TRBJ1-2; D unresolved. Looked up from germline, CDR1 is MNHNS and CDR2 is SASEGT. With 4 bases removed from V and 4 bases from J, the gap between germline ends came to 22 bases. The CDR3 is 17 amino acids. In DNA, the CDR3 is TGTGCCAGCAGTGGTTTCCCTGTCGGACCCGCGATCTATGGCTACACCTTC. Amino acid sequence: CASSGFPVGPAIYGYTF.